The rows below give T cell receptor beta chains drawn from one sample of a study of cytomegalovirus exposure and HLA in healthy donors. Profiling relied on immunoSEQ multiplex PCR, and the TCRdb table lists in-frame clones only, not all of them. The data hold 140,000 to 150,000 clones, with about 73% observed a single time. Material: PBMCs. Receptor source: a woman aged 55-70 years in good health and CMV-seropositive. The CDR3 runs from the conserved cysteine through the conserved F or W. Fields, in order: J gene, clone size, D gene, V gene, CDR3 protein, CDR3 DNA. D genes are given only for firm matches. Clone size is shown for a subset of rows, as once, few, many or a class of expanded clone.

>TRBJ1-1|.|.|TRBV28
CASSPPDQGFTEAFF
TGTGCCAGCAGTCCCCCTGATCAGGGTTTCACTGAAGCTTTCTTT
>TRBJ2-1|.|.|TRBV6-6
CASSPGVPVEQFF
TGTGCCAGCAGCCCCGGGGTACCGGTTGAGCAGTTCTTC
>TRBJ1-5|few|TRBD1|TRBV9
CASSVVPRDRENQPQHF
TGTGCCAGCAGCGTAGTTCCCCGGGACAGGGAAAATCAGCCCCAGCATTTT
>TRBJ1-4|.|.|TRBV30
CAWSQAKGIGEKLFF
TGTGCCTGGAGCCAGGCAAAGGGGATAGGAGAAAAACTGTTTTTT
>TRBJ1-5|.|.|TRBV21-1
CARTGCNQPQHF
TGTGCCAGAACGGGTTGCAATCAGCCCCAGCATTTT
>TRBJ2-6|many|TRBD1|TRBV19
CASSNRGSSGANVLTF
TGTGCCAGTAGTAACAGGGGTAGCTCTGGGGCCAACGTCCTGACTTTC
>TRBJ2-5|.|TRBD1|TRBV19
CASSGTGGRRETQYF
TGTGCCAGTAGTGGGACAGGGGGCCGGCGGGAGACCCAGTACTTC
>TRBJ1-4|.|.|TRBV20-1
CCARGAGKLFF
TGCTGTGCTAGAGGGGCGGGGAAACTGTTTTTT
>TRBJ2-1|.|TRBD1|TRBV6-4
CARRFRDRVRCSYNEQFF
TGTGCCAGGAGATTCCGGGACAGGGTCCGATGCTCCTACAATGAGCAGTTCTTC
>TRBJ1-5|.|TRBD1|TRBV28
CASSFRDRRNQPQHF
TGTGCCAGCAGTTTTCGGGACAGAAGGAATCAGCCCCAGCATTTT
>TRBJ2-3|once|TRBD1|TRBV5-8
CASSLYRGPDTQYF
TGTGCCAGCAGCTTGTACAGGGGCCCAGATACGCAGTATTTT
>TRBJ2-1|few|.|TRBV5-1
CASSSSIASSYNEQFF
TGCGCCAGCAGCTCCTCAATTGCGAGCTCCTACAATGAGCAGTTCTTC
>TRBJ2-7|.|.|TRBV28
CASSLPGDKYEQYF
TGTGCCAGCAGTTTACCGGGAGATAAATACGAGCAGTACTTC
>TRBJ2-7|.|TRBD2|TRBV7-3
CASSPGLAGDSEQYF
TGTGCCAGCAGCCCAGGACTAGCGGGAGATTCGGAGCAGTACTTC
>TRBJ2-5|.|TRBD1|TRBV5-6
CASSGNYRGLGETQYF
TGTGCCAGCAGCGGAAACTACAGGGGGCTAGGGGAGACCCAGTACTTC
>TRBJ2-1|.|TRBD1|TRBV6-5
CASRRGQGAYNEQFF
TGTGCCAGCAGGAGGGGACAGGGGGCCTACAATGAGCAGTTCTTC
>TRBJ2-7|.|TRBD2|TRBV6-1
CASSEQGLAGGGYEQYF
TGTGCCAGCAGTGAACAGGGGCTAGCGGGAGGGGGTTACGAGCAGTACTTC
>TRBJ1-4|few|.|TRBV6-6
CAEAGGTNEKLFF
TGTGCCGAGGCGGGAGGAACTAATGAAAAACTGTTTTTT
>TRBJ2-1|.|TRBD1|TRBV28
CASSLWTGVEQFF
TGTGCCAGCAGTCTCTGGACAGGGGTCGAGCAGTTCTTC
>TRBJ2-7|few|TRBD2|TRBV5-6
CASSYGLAGAEQYF
TGTGCCAGCAGCTACGGACTAGCGGGAGCCGAGCAGTACTTC
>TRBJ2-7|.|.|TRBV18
CASSPTGSAYEQYF
TGTGCCAGCTCACCTACGGGAAGCGCTTACGAGCAGTACTTC
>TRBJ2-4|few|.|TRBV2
CASRVESLINIQYF
TGTGCCAGCAGGGTCGAGTCATTGATTAACATTCAGTACTTC
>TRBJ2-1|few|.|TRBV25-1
CASSEREPSYNEQFF
TGTGCCAGCAGTGAACGAGAACCAAGTTACAATGAGCAGTTCTTC
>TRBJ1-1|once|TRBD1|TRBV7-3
CASSRGQGLIETEAFF
TGTGCCAGCAGCAGGGGACAGGGGTTAATTGAGACTGAAGCTTTCTTT
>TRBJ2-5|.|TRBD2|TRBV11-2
CASSRRTSGRTKPETQYF
TGTGCCAGCAGCAGACGGACTAGCGGGAGGACCAAACCAGAGACCCAGTACTTC
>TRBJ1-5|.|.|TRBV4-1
CASSRDHGQYNQPQHF
TGCGCCAGCAGCCGAGATCACGGACAGTATAATCAGCCCCAGCATTTT
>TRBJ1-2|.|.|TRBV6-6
CASSKEGPPAYGYTF
TGTGCCAGCAGTAAGGAGGGACCCCCTGCCTATGGCTACACCTTC
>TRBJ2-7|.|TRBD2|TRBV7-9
CASSLLEASGSHEQYF
TGTGCCAGCAGCTTACTCGAGGCTAGCGGGAGCCACGAGCAGTACTTC
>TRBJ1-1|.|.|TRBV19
CASSMRQVNTEAFF
TGTGCCAGTAGTATGCGTCAGGTCAACACTGAAGCTTTCTTT
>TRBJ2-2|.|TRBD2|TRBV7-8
CASSLGLAGTGELFF
TGTGCCAGCAGCTTAGGTCTAGCGGGCACCGGGGAGCTGTTTTTT
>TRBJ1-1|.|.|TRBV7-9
CASSLVKFQYHMNTEAFF
TGTGCCAGCAGCTTAGTTAAGTTTCAGTACCACATGAACACTGAAGCTTTCTTT
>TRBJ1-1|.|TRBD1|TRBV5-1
CASTPWTGHEAFF
TGCGCCAGCACCCCTTGGACAGGCCATGAAGCTTTCTTT
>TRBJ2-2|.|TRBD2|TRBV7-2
CASSALLAGTNTGELFF
TGTGCCAGCAGCGCCCTACTAGCGGGAACGAACACCGGGGAGCTGTTTTTT
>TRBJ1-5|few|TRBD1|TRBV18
CASSPGQGSNQPQHF
TGTGCCAGCTCACCGGGACAGGGGAGTAATCAGCCCCAGCATTTT
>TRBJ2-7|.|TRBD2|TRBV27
CASSLRGASGRALSAYEQYF
TGTGCCAGCAGTTTAAGGGGAGCTAGCGGGAGGGCCCTGAGCGCCTACGAGCAGTACTTC
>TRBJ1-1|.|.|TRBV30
CAWEPEGGLWNTEAFF
TGTGCCTGGGAACCGGAGGGGGGGCTTTGGAACACTGAAGCTTTCTTT
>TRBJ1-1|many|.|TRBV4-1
CATNRGASTGEAFF
TGCGCCACAAATCGGGGGGCCTCGACCGGTGAAGCTTTCTTT
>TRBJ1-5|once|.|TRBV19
CASSGSGGLSNQPQHF
TGTGCCAGTAGTGGTTCTGGGGGCTTGAGCAATCAGCCCCAGCATTTT
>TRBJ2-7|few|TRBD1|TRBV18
CASSPFRGEQYF
TGTGCCAGCTCCCCGTTCAGGGGGGAGCAGTACTTC
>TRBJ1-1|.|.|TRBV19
CASHREGRTEAFF
TGTGCCAGTCATCGGGAAGGTAGGACTGAAGCTTTCTTT